One sample yielded the 9 T cell receptor beta chains listed below, sequenced in a study of cytomegalovirus exposure and HLA in healthy donors. PCR amplification relied on 60 Vbeta primers (plus 13 Jbeta primers). Profiling relied on immunoSEQ multiplex PCR, and the TCRdb table lists in-frame clones only, not all of them. The table has some 130,000 clones, 72% seen once. Sequencing was performed on PBMCs. These TCRs come from a man in his fifties or sixties in good health and CMV-seropositive.

V usage is TRBV19 and J usage is TRBJ1-5; 12 bases align to TRBD1. Germline lookup yields CDR1 LNHDA and CDR2 SQIVND (reference sequence). This CDR3 has 17 residues. The V gene end was trimmed by 8 bases and the J gene end by 6 bases; junction bases not matched to a gene: 14. The CDR3 DNA reads as TGTGCCAGTCGCCACCCCCGGGACAGGGGGCATGGTCAGCCCCAGCATTTT. Translated, it gives CASRHPRDRGHGQPQHF.

This chain joins TRBV5-4 and TRBJ2-3; 8 positions match TRBD2. Germline-derived CDR1 and CDR2 are SGHNT and YYREEE (reference sequence). CDR3 size: 15 residues. J was trimmed by 3 bases and V by 0 bases; bases with no gene match: 3. The CDR3 here is CASSLVSGTTDTQYF. CDR3 coding DNA: TGTGCCAGCAGCTTGGTTAGCGGGACTACAGATACGCAGTATTTT.

J is TRBJ1-1 and V is TRBV7-2; no firm D call. Germline V gene lookup returns CDR1 SGHTA and CDR2 FQGNSA. The CDR3 has 14 amino acids. V lost 2 bases to trimming and J lost 3 bases, with 10 bases between them. The CDR3 spells CASSLWRGDTEAFF. CDR3 DNA: TGTGCCAGCAGCTTATGGCGCGGAGACACTGAAGCTTTCTTT.

This chain links TRBV28 with TRBJ1-2; D uncertain. From germline, CDR1 is MDHEN and CDR2 SYDVKM. V lost 3 bases to trimming and J lost 5 bases, with 13 bases between them. This CDR3 contains 14 residues. CDR3 sequence reads: CASSFTGEPYGYTF. The DNA for the CDR3 is TGTGCCAGCAGTTTTACCGGTGAGCCTTATGGCTACACCTTC.

J is TRBJ2-6 and V is TRBV7-6, with 12 bases matching TRBD2. Germline V gene sequence: CDR1 SGHVS, CDR2 FNYEAQ. The CDR3 is 19 amino acids. J was trimmed by 0 bases and V by 4 bases; bases with no gene match: 7. Here the CDR3 reads CASSSRLAGAVSGANVLTF. DNA for the CDR3: TGTGCCAGCAGCTCCCGACTAGCGGGGGCTGTCTCTGGGGCCAACGTCCTGACTTTC.

The rearrangement links TRBV18 to TRBJ1-3, with D unresolved. Germline V gene sequence: CDR1 KGHSH, CDR2 LQKENI. The CDR3 has 16 amino acids. The germline V and J ends were trimmed by 3 bases and 0 bases, with 12 bases remaining between them. CDR3 sequence reads: CASSPYTGVSGNTIYF. CDR3 coding DNA: TGTGCCAGCTCACCGTATACGGGTGTCTCTGGAAACACCATATATTTT.

This clone was counted only a few times. The V gene is TRBV2, the J gene TRBJ1-1; possibly TRBD1 for D (6 bases). Trimming removed 2 bases at V and 0 bases at J, with 19 bases between. Germline V gives CDR1 SNHLY, CDR2 FYNNEI. The CDR3 runs 18 residues. CDR3 sequence: CASSERVTGQGVNTEAFF. CDR3 DNA sequence: TGTGCCAGCAGTGAACGGGTCACAGGGCAGGGAGTGAACACTGAAGCTTTCTTT.

The chain combines TRBV25-1 with TRBJ1-1, with D possibly TRBD1 on 6 matching bases. CDR1 MGHDK and CDR2 SYGVNS come from the germline V gene. Deletions cut 1 base from V and 5 bases from J, with 23 bases between. This CDR3 contains 18 residues. The CDR3 protein is CASSEFEDSREGWTEAFF. The CDR3, as DNA: TGTGCCAGCAGTGAATTTGAGGACAGTCGAGAGGGGTGGACTGAAGCTTTCTTT.

The rearrangement links TRBV5-1 to TRBJ1-6; 7 nucleotides align to TRBD1. V dropped 0 bases and J dropped 10; count of bases not matched to a gene: 10. The CDR3 covers 16 residues. CDR1 is SGHRS, CDR2 YFSETQ, per germline. The CDR3 bases are TGCGCCAGCAGCTTGGGCCAGACAGGGTTCGGCTCACCCCTCCACTTT. Amino acid sequence: CASSLGQTGFGSPLHF.